The rows below give T cell receptor beta chains drawn from one sample of a study of naive and memory T cell subsets. TCRdb ran MiXCR on the UMI-ligation and nested PCR reads and lists one entry per CDR3 protein. The profile shows some 110,000 distinct CDR3 sequences, about 36% of them singletons. The sample consisted of central memory CD4+ T cells from blood. The receptors stem from a human donor in good health. Each CDR3 is given with its conserved first and last residue. Each record gives: J gene, clone size, V gene, D gene, CDR3 protein, CDR3 DNA. D genes are given only for firm matches. Size tells how often a clone was seen (once, few, many) or the class of an expanded clone, and some rows leave it out.

TRBJ1-1 | few | TRBV2 | NA | CASSDVSGGSTEAFF | TGTGCCAGCAGTGATGTGAGCGGCGGAAGCACTGAAGCTTTCTTT
TRBJ2-5 | medium-sized | TRBV20-1 | NA | CSALGETQYF | TGCAGTGCCCTTGGAGAGACCCAGTACTTC
TRBJ2-1 | NA | TRBV4-1 | NA | CASSQGLDSLLYNEQFF | TGCGCCAGCAGCCAAGGGTTAGACAGCCTCTTATACAATGAGCAGTTCTTC
TRBJ1-5 | many | TRBV28 | NA | CASSLDSNQPQHF | TGCGCCAGCAGCTTGGATAGCAATCAGCCCCAGCATTTT
TRBJ2-1 | many | TRBV20-1 | NA | CSASGSSYNEQFF | TGCAGTGCTAGCGGGAGCTCCTACAATGAGCAGTTCTTC
TRBJ2-1 | many | TRBV12-3/TRBV12-4 | NA | CASSVTSSNEQFF | TGTGCCAGCAGTGTAACTAGTTCGAACGAGCAGTTCTTC
TRBJ2-2 | NA | TRBV29-1 | NA | CSVVSLGTGELFF | TGCAGCGTTGTATCCCTAGGGACCGGGGAGCTGTTTTTT
TRBJ2-7 | NA | TRBV6-5 | NA | CASSYSNGPYEQYF | TGTGCCAGCAGTTACTCGAACGGACCCTACGAGCAGTACTTC
TRBJ2-2 | NA | TRBV5-4 | TRBD2 | CASSRGLAGGPGELFF | TGTGCCAGCAGCCGGGGACTAGCGGGAGGCCCCGGGGAGCTGTTTTTT
TRBJ1-4 | NA | TRBV11-2 | NA | CASSLPKEGRAKKLFF | TGTGCCAGCAGCTTACCTAAGGAGGGCAGGGCTAAAAAACTGTTTTTT
TRBJ2-5 | few | TRBV2 | NA | CASSSTKETQYF | TGTGCCAGCAGTTCTACTAAAGAGACCCAGTACTTC
TRBJ2-1 | once | TRBV4-3 | NA | CASSQGLGDRDEQFF | TGCGCCAGCAGCCAAGGCTTGGGTGATAGGGATGAGCAGTTCTTC
TRBJ1-1 | few | TRBV2 | NA | CASSAGWGTEAFF | TGTGCCAGCAGTGCAGGTTGGGGGACTGAAGCTTTCTTT
TRBJ1-1 | few | TRBV3-1 | NA | CASSPSIRGTEAFF | TGTGCCAGCAGCCCCAGTATTCGGGGCACTGAAGCTTTCTTT
TRBJ2-2 | NA | TRBV20-1 | NA | CSARKTSSGELFF | TGCAGTGCTAGGAAGACTAGTTCCGGGGAGCTGTTTTTT
TRBJ1-2 | few | TRBV20-1 | NA | CSASGREESFYGYTF | TGCAGTGCTAGTGGCAGGGAGGAAAGTTTCTATGGCTACACCTTC
TRBJ1-5 | once | TRBV6-1 | TRBD1 | CASREGGAGQPQHF | TGTGCCAGCAGAGAAGGGGGCGCGGGTCAGCCCCAGCATTTT
TRBJ2-5 | NA | TRBV28 | NA | CASSYRTAETQYF | TGTGCCAGCAGTTATAGGACGGCAGAGACCCAGTACTTC
TRBJ2-1 | many | TRBV28 | NA | CASSSQKQFF | TGTGCCAGCAGTTCCCAGAAGCAGTTCTTC
TRBJ1-1 | NA | TRBV7-8 | TRBD1 | CASSLVQGASTEAFF | TGTGCCAGCAGCTTAGTCCAGGGGGCGAGCACTGAAGCTTTCTTT
TRBJ2-3 | few | TRBV24-1 | TRBD2 | CATSVGAGVTDTQYF | TGTGCCACCAGTGTTGGTGCGGGAGTGACAGATACGCAGTATTTT
TRBJ2-3 | few | TRBV9 | NA | CASSVVITDTQYF | TGTGCCAGCAGCGTAGTAATCACAGATACGCAGTATTTT
TRBJ2-2 | NA | TRBV29-1 | NA | CSVENRGTGELFF | TGCAGCGTCGAAAACAGAGGCACCGGGGAGCTGTTTTTT
TRBJ1-5 | few | TRBV28 | NA | CASMTNANQPQHF | TGTGCCAGCATGACGAACGCCAATCAGCCCCAGCATTTT
TRBJ2-6 | NA | TRBV6-5 | NA | CASSYGGAGANVLTF | TGTGCCAGCAGTTACGGGGGTGCTGGGGCCAACGTCCTGACTTTC
TRBJ1-5 | NA | TRBV2 | NA | CASSRDGSNQPQHF | TGTGCCAGCAGTCGGGACGGTAGCAATCAGCCCCAGCATTTT
TRBJ1-2 | few | TRBV6-5 | TRBD1 | CASSYSITPGQGSNYGYTF | TGTGCCAGCAGTTACTCGATAACCCCCGGACAGGGCAGTAACTATGGCTACACCTTC
TRBJ1-6 | few | TRBV20-1 | NA | CSASPQTVYNSPLHF | TGCAGTGCTAGCCCCCAGACAGTTTATAATTCACCCCTCCACTTT
TRBJ2-3 | NA | TRBV29-1 | TRBD2 | CSVDVAGVRDTQYF | TGCAGCGTTGATGTAGCGGGAGTGAGAGATACGCAGTATTTT
TRBJ1-6 | few | TRBV6-6 | NA | CATKSQTGSPLHF | TGTGCCACCAAATCCCAGACGGGTTCACCCCTCCACTTT
TRBJ1-1 | few | TRBV5-6 | NA | CASSLLGHSRAEAFF | TGTGCCAGCAGCTTGTTAGGACACAGCCGGGCGGAAGCTTTCTTT
TRBJ2-3 | NA | TRBV11-2 | NA | CASSPQPGTTDTQYF | TGTGCCAGCAGCCCCCAACCTGGGACCACAGATACGCAGTATTTT
TRBJ2-5 | NA | TRBV4-2 | TRBD2 | CASSQETSGETQYF | TGTGCCAGCAGCCAAGAGACTAGCGGCGAGACCCAGTACTTC
TRBJ2-3 | NA | TRBV5-5 | NA | CASSLPATGHTQYF | TGTGCCAGCAGCTTGCCTGCGACTGGGCATACGCAGTATTTT
TRBJ2-3 | NA | TRBV28 | NA | CASSPGLDTQYF | TGTGCCAGCAGTCCGGGGCTTGATACGCAGTATTTT
TRBJ1-1 | NA | TRBV28 | NA | CASSLGRRQQAFF | TGTGCCAGCAGTTTAGGGCGCAGACAGCAAGCTTTCTTT
TRBJ1-2 | NA | TRBV7-9 | TRBD1 | CASSLGGTVRYGYTF | TGTGCCAGCAGCTTAGGCGGGACAGTTCGCTATGGCTACACCTTC
TRBJ2-7 | few | TRBV20-1 | TRBD2 | CSARDILAGARDEQYF | TGCAGTGCTAGAGATATCCTAGCGGGTGCTAGGGACGAGCAGTACTTC
TRBJ2-7 | NA | TRBV7-8 | TRBD1 | CASSLAGQSYEQYF | TGTGCCAGCAGCTTAGCGGGACAGAGCTACGAGCAGTACTTC
TRBJ1-4 | NA | TRBV28 | NA | CASSLLGKLFF | TGTGCCAGCAGTTTGCTTGGAAAACTGTTTTTT
TRBJ2-7 | few | TRBV7-2 | TRBD1 | CASSFDRGPYEQYF | TGTGCCAGCAGCTTTGACAGGGGCCCCTACGAGCAGTACTTC
TRBJ2-7 | few | TRBV12-5 | NA | CASGLVLAGASGEQYF | TGTGCTAGTGGTTTGGTACTGGCAGGGGCATCCGGCGAGCAGTACTTC
TRBJ2-7 | few | TRBV12-3/TRBV12-4 | NA | CASSFGYNEQYF | TGTGCCAGCAGTTTCGGATACAACGAGCAGTACTTC
TRBJ2-1 | few | TRBV2 | NA | CASSEETGLVNEQFF | TGTGCCAGCAGTGAAGAGACAGGTCTCGTCAATGAGCAGTTCTTC
TRBJ2-7 | NA | TRBV20-1 | TRBD2 | CSARVGRPFRGEQYF | TGCAGTGCTAGGGTCGGGAGGCCCTTTCGGGGCGAGCAGTACTTC
TRBJ2-1 | NA | TRBV24-1 | NA | CATSGGAGSYNEQFF | TGTGCCACCAGTGGAGGAGCCGGCTCCTACAATGAGCAGTTCTTC
TRBJ2-1 | few | TRBV29-1 | NA | CSVAVSYNEQFF | TGCAGCGTTGCAGTGTCCTACAATGAGCAGTTCTTC
TRBJ2-7 | few | TRBV6-6 | TRBD1 | CASSLTGSSYEQYF | TGTGCCAGCAGTTTGACAGGGAGCTCCTACGAGCAGTACTTC
TRBJ2-7 | NA | TRBV18 | NA | CASSPNAGILEQYF | TGTGCCAGCTCACCAAACGCAGGGATACTCGAGCAGTACTTC
TRBJ1-5 | NA | TRBV25-1 | NA | CASSAHGNQPQHF | TGTGCCAGCAGTGCACACGGGAATCAGCCCCAGCATTTT
TRBJ2-2 | NA | TRBV27 | NA | CASSARRTIGAGELFF | TGTGCCAGCAGCGCCCGGCGAACCATCGGGGCCGGGGAGCTGTTTTTT
TRBJ1-6 | NA | TRBV11-2 | NA | CASSLIQGNSPLHF | TGTGCCAGCAGCTTAATACAGGGAAATTCACCCCTCCACTTT
TRBJ2-1 | NA | TRBV5-1 | TRBD1 | CASSTRQGYSYNEQFF | TGCGCCAGCAGCACCAGACAGGGTTACTCCTACAATGAGCAGTTCTTC
TRBJ2-1 | NA | TRBV20-1 | TRBD2 | CSAREAAGENNEQFF | TGCAGTGCTAGAGAAGCAGCGGGAGAGAACAATGAGCAGTTCTTC
TRBJ2-5 | NA | TRBV11-2 | TRBD2 | CASTKGTSGSETQYF | TGTGCCAGCACCAAGGGAACTAGCGGGAGCGAGACCCAGTACTTC
TRBJ2-1 | NA | TRBV5-1 | NA | CASSSSQKEQFF | TGCGCCAGCAGCTCTTCTCAAAAGGAGCAGTTCTTC
TRBJ1-5 | NA | TRBV4-1 | NA | CASSQEWGGDQPQHF | TGCGCCAGCAGCCAAGAATGGGGTGGTGATCAGCCCCAGCATTTT
TRBJ2-1 | few | TRBV5-1 | NA | CASSPGLDSYNEQFF | TGCGCCAGCAGCCCGGGACTGGACTCCTACAATGAGCAGTTCTTC
TRBJ2-2 | once | TRBV7-8 | TRBD2 | CASRKLAGGGNGELFF | TGTGCCAGCAGGAAGCTAGCGGGAGGGGGGAACGGGGAGCTGTTTTTT
TRBJ2-3 | NA | TRBV2 | NA | CASSGMRASTDTQYF | TGTGCCAGCAGTGGGATGAGGGCGAGCACAGATACGCAGTATTTT